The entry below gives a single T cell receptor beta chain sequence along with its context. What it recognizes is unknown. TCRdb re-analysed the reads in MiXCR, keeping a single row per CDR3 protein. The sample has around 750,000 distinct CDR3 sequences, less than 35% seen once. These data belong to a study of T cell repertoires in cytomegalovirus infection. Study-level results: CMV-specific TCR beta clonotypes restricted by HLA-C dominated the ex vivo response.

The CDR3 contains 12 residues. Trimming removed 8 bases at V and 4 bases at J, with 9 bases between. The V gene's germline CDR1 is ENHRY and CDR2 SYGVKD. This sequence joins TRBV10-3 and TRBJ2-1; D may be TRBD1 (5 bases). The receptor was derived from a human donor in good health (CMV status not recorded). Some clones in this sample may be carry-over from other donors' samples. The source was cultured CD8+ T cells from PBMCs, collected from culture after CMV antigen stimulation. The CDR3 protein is CAIQGAYNEQFF. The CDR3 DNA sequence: TGTGCCATCCAGGGCGCTTACAATGAGCAGTTCTTC.